The 20 T cell receptor beta chains below were found in one sample sequenced in a study of shared clonotypes between healthy human individuals. This table comes from immunoSEQ multiplex PCR, and its TCRdb copy is limited to in-frame clones, with some not included. Altogether 2.3 million or so clones are present, over 85% being singletons, with the ten largest covering 0.35% to 0.45%. The sequenced material came from naive CD4+ T cells from PBMCs. Subset indicated: CD45RA+ positively selected. Source of these receptors: a man aged 18 to 29 in good health. Some clones in this sample may be carry-over from other donors' samples.

The chain couples TRBV27 to TRBJ1-3; possibly TRBD1 for D (5 bases). The length of the CDR3 is 16 residues. V lost 3 bases and J 0 bases, leaving 12 bases between the germline ends. CDR1 is MNHEY and CDR2 is SMNVEV in the germline V gene (reference sequence). The CDR3 nucleotides read TGTGCCAGCAGTTTCGGGAGAGGGGTCTCTGGAAACACCATATATTTT. Amino acid sequence: CASSFGRGVSGNTIYF.

The rearrangement uses TRBV5-1 and TRBJ2-5, with 7 positions matching TRBD2. V shed 5 bases and J 5 bases; nucleotides not matched to a gene: 12. The CDR3 loop spans 15 amino acids. Germline CDR1 is SGHRS and CDR2 is YFSETQ. CDR3 nucleotide sequence: TGCGCCAGCAGGGTCCTAGCGGCAGGAGCGGAGACCCAGTACTTC. This sequence encodes CASRVLAAGAETQYF.

The rearrangement uses TRBV5-4 and TRBJ2-1; D perhaps matches TRBD2 (5 bases). Germline assignment: CDR1 SGHNT and CDR2 YYREEE (reference sequence). The V end lost 0 bases, the J end lost 6 bases, and 10 bases lay between the germline ends. CDR3 length: 14 amino acids. CDR3 DNA sequence: TGTGCCAGCAGCTTGGGGCTAGCAGCCAATGAGCAGTTCTTC. Protein sequence: CASSLGLAANEQFF. Full variable domain (missing parts from reference TRBV5-4 and TRBJ2-1): ETGVTQSPTHLIKTRGQQVTLRCSSQSGHNTVSWYQQALGQGPQFIFQYYREEENGRGNFPPRFSGLQFPNYSSELNVNALELDDSALYLCASSLGLAANEQFFGPGTRLTVL.

This clone was detected only once. The chain links TRBV6-1 to TRBJ2-5; TRBD1 might be the D (5 bases). Germline CDR1 and CDR2: MNHNS and SASEGT. CDR3 length: 13 amino acids. V was trimmed by 6 bases and J by 4 bases, leaving 12 bases between them. CDR3 loop: CASRRAGPETQYF. DNA of the CDR3: TGTGCCAGCAGACGGGCAGGGCCAGAGACCCAGTACTTC.

The chain couples TRBV2 to TRBJ1-2; a possible D gene is TRBD1 (6 bases). V was trimmed by 6 bases and J by 0 bases, leaving 20 bases between them. This CDR3 region has 17 residues. Germline-derived CDR1 and CDR2 are SNHLY and FYNNEI. Here the CDR3 reads CASRGGVGRRANYGYTF. CDR3 nucleotides: TGTGCCAGCAGGGGGGGCGTGGGCCGACGGGCTAACTATGGCTACACCTTC.

V gene TRBV28 combines with J gene TRBJ1-5, with unresolved D. The CDR3 runs 17 residues. Trimming cost V 5 bases and J 0 bases, with 17 bases left between them. CDR1 is MDHEN, CDR2 SYDVKM, per germline. The CDR3 sequence: CASSPPWGEYSNQPQHF. CDR3 nucleotides: TGTGCCAGCAGTCCGCCTTGGGGTGAATATAGCAATCAGCCCCAGCATTTT.

The genes are TRBV19 and TRBJ1-3, with TRBD1 as a possible D gene (5 bases). Trimming shortened V by 3 bases and J by 1 base, and 10 bases separated the two germline ends. Germline loops: CDR1 LNHDA, CDR2 SQIVND (reference sequence). CDR3 length: 15 residues. The CDR3: CASSMGLLSGNTIYF. The CDR3 DNA sequence: TGTGCCAGTAGTATGGGACTGCTGTCTGGAAACACCATATATTTT.

This sequence joins TRBV4-1 and TRBJ2-3; D ambiguous. The V gene lost 1 base and the J gene lost 3 bases, with 14 bases spanning the gap. From germline, CDR1 is MGHRA and CDR2 YSYEKL. This CDR3 contains 16 residues. CDR3 nucleotide sequence: TGCGCCAGCAGCCAAGCCCCTAGTTCAACGACAGATACGCAGTATTTT. This translates into CASSQAPSSTTDTQYF.

This sequence joins TRBV5-5 and TRBJ2-3; 10 bases align to TRBD2. The germline gives CDR1 SGHKS, CDR2 YYEKEE (reference sequence). V was clipped by 4 bases and J by 3 bases; unmatched bases: 8. This CDR3 contains 16 residues. The CDR3 loop reads CASSRLAGRGTDTQYF. The CDR3 DNA reads as TGTGCCAGCAGCCGACTAGCGGGTCGCGGAACAGATACGCAGTATTTT.

The chain carries TRBV5-1 and TRBJ2-2; the match to TRBD1 covers 7 bases. The CDR3 runs 17 residues. Germline assignment: CDR1 SGHRS and CDR2 YFSETQ. The V and J ends lost 1 base and 6 bases, in that order; junction bases with no gene match: 12. In DNA, the CDR3 is TGCGCCAGCAGCTTGTTTGCAGGGGACAGTTGGTCCGGGGAGCTGTTTTTT. As protein: CASSLFAGDSWSGELFF.

V is TRBV28 and J is TRBJ2-4; 10 bases align to TRBD1. The CDR3 runs to 11 residues. Germline V CDR1 and CDR2: MDHEN, SYDVKM. V trimming: 6 bases; J trimming: 15 bases; junction bases outside the gene matches: 5. The CDR3 sequence: CASSSRDRGYF. As DNA, the CDR3 is TGTGCCAGCAGCTCCAGGGACAGGGGGTACTTC.

This chain connects TRBV5-1 to TRBJ2-1; 8 bases match TRBD2. This CDR3 has 14 residues. Looked up from germline, CDR1 is SGHRS and CDR2 is YFSETQ. Trimming removed 1 base from V and 9 bases from J; junction bases left unmatched: 6. The CDR3 DNA sequence: TGCGCCAGCAGCTTGACCGGACTAGCAGGTGAGCAGTTCTTC. Amino acids: CASSLTGLAGEQFF.

The rearrangement uses TRBV27 and TRBJ1-1; no reliable D call. The ends were cut back, 0 bases at V and 8 bases at J, with 10 bases in the middle. The CDR3 consists of 13 residues. CDR1 is MNHEY and CDR2 is SMNVEV in the germline V gene (reference sequence). The CDR3 spells CASSLSHSREAFF. The CDR3 nucleotides are TGTGCCAGCAGTTTATCGCACAGCAGGGAAGCTTTCTTT.

This chain's CDR3 is CASSSRGSGSNEQFF. In DNA form, the CDR3 reads TGTGCCAGCAGCTCGCGCGGTAGCGGGAGCAATGAGCAGTTCTTC. This rearrangement joins TRBV7-7 to TRBJ2-1; 9 nucleotides match TRBD2. CDR3 size: 15 residues. Germline-derived CDR1 and CDR2 are SSHAT and FNYEAQ (reference sequence). J was trimmed by 6 bases and V by 4 bases; bases with no gene match: 7.

Details on this clone: Distinct nucleotide sequences in the sample also encode this CDR3. The gene calls are TRBV5-1 and TRBJ1-1; 7 bases map to TRBD1. Per germline, CDR1 SGHRS and CDR2 YFSETQ. V trimming: 0 bases; J trimming: 4 bases; junction bases outside the gene matches: 3. The CDR3 covers 14 residues. CDR3 in amino acids: CASSLVSGGTEAFF. The CDR3 DNA is TGCGCCAGCAGCTTGGTATCAGGGGGCACTGAAGCTTTCTTT.

This clone was seen a single time. The chain recombines TRBV6-5 with TRBJ1-4; D is perhaps TRBD1 (6 bases). With 7 bases removed from V and 0 bases from J, the gap between germline ends came to 12 bases. Germline-derived CDR1 and CDR2 are MNHEY and SVGAGI. The length of the CDR3 is 15 residues. The CDR3 sequence is CASNGGHATNEKLFF. CDR3 DNA: TGTGCCAGCAATGGGGGACACGCAACTAATGAAAAACTGTTTTTT.

The genes are TRBV7-3 and TRBJ2-7, with 10 bases matching TRBD2. The junction had 9 bases not matched to a gene; V was cut back by 7 bases and J by 0 bases. CDR1 and CDR2 (germline): SGHTA, FQGTGA. The CDR3 consists of 16 residues. In nucleotides, the CDR3 is TGTGCCAGCACCAAGGCCGGGACTAGCGCCTCCTACGAGCAGTACTTC. This gives the protein CASTKAGTSASYEQYF.

This clone was seen once. V and J are TRBV5-1 and TRBJ2-7; D is undetermined. The CDR3 sequence is 13 residues long. V dropped 1 base and J dropped 6 bases, with 11 bases sitting between them. Germline-derived CDR1 and CDR2 are SGHRS and YFSETQ. As DNA, the CDR3 is TGCGCCAGCAGCTTGATTGTACTGAGCGAGCAGTACTTC. This sequence encodes CASSLIVLSEQYF.

The CDR3 is CASRPMAGELFF. The DNA for the CDR3 is TGTGCCAGCAGGCCCATGGCCGGGGAGCTGTTTTTT. The chain employs TRBV28 and TRBJ2-2; no definite D call. V was trimmed by 6 bases and J by 6 bases, leaving 8 bases between them. The CDR3 runs 12 residues. Germline V CDR1 and CDR2: MDHEN, SYDVKM.

V gene TRBV28 combines with J gene TRBJ2-7, with D unresolved. Germline V lookup: CDR1 MDHEN, CDR2 SYDVKM. This CDR3 has 13 residues. The V and J ends lost 3 bases and 1 base respectively, with 7 bases between them. This chain's CDR3 is CASSFQASYEQYF. The CDR3 coding sequence is TGTGCCAGCAGTTTTCAGGCGTCCTACGAGCAGTACTTC.